The clone carrying this T cell receptor beta chain was found a few times. Using immunoSEQ multiplex PCR, the repertoire was profiled, and TCRdb retains in-frame clones only, with some absent. Of approximately 94,000 clones in the sample, roughly 92% were seen once. These data originate in a study of blood T cell repertoires in COVID-19. Per the germline V gene, CDR1 is SQVTM and CDR2 is ANQGSEA. The CDR3 extends over 13 amino acids. V was pared by 6 bases and J by 2 bases, with 11 bases between. Sequencing used peripheral blood. This chain uses TRBV29-1 with TRBJ1-5, with unresolved D. The source of this sequence is a man in his fifties with active COVID-19. The CDR3 nucleotides are TGCAGCGTGCTCTACGGGGGCAATCAGCCCCAGCATTTT. It specifies CSVLYGGNQPQHF.